The 24 T cell receptor beta chains reported below all come from one sample, sequenced in a study of blood T cell repertoires in COVID-19. This table comes from immunoSEQ multiplex PCR, and its TCRdb copy is limited to in-frame clones, with some not included. This table has roughly 120,000 clones, 65% to 80% appearing once. Source material: peripheral blood. These receptor sequences come from a man aged 70 or older with acute or convalescent COVID-19.

The chain employs TRBV4-1 and TRBJ2-5; 12 bases line up with TRBD2. The CDR3 totals 16 residues. V gave up 5 bases and J gave up 3 bases; unmatched junction bases: 7. Per germline, CDR1 MGHRA and CDR2 YSYEKL. The CDR3 loop reads CASSSLAGGQEETQYF. The CDR3, as DNA: TGCGCCAGCAGCTCTCTAGCGGGGGGGCAGGAAGAGACCCAGTACTTC.

The rearrangement joins TRBV5-1 to TRBJ2-5, with 8 bases aligning to TRBD2. This CDR3 comprises 15 residues. V was pared by 2 bases and J by 2 bases, with 5 bases of the junction left unmatched. Germline V CDR1 and CDR2: SGHRS, YFSETQ. For the CDR3, the DNA is TGCGCCAGCAGCTTATTAGCGGGGACACAAGAGACCCAGTACTTC. Its translation: CASSLLAGTQETQYF. The whole variable domain, remainder taken from reference TRBV5-1 and TRBJ2-5, is KAGVTQTPRYLIKTRGQQVTLSCSPISGHRSVSWYQQTPGQGLQFLFEYFSETQRNKGNFPGRFSGRQFSNSRSEMNVSTLELGDSALYLCASSLLAGTQETQYFGPGTRLLVL.

This clone was seen a handful of times. The chain employs TRBV5-1 and TRBJ2-3; D possibly corresponds to TRBD2 (7 bases). V lost 5 bases and J 2 bases, leaving 12 bases between the germline ends. The CDR3 loop spans 14 amino acids. The germline V gene has CDR1 SGHRS and CDR2 YFSETQ. The CDR3, as DNA: TGCGCCAGCAGTACGGCGGGGGCCACAGATACGCAGTATTTT. Its protein is CASSTAGATDTQYF.

The chain has TRBV27 and TRBJ1-2, with no clear D. The length of the CDR3 is 18 residues. The V gene lost 5 bases and the J gene lost 8 bases, with 30 bases spanning the gap. Germline CDR1 reads MNHEY; CDR2 reads SMNVEV (reference sequence). DNA for the CDR3: TGTGCCAGCAGTATACAGTATCTTGAGGGTTATCCGCTGGAGGGCTACACCTTC. Translating it yields CASSIQYLEGYPLEGYTF.

The genes are TRBV5-6 and TRBJ2-5; 13 bases fit TRBD2. This CDR3 has 17 amino acids. V gave up 0 bases and J gave up 7 bases; unmatched junction bases: 9. CDR1 is SGHDT and CDR2 is YYEEEE in the germline V gene. CDR3 sequence reads: CASSLERTSGSVVTQYF. The CDR3 DNA reads as TGTGCCAGCAGCTTGGAGAGGACTAGCGGGAGTGTGGTGACCCAGTACTTC.

The rearrangement joins TRBV2 to TRBJ2-5; D not resolved. Trimming shortened V by 0 bases and J by 1 base, and 6 bases separated the two germline ends. The CDR3 runs 14 residues. Germline lookup yields CDR1 SNHLY and CDR2 FYNNEI. CDR3 in amino acids: CASSEAGRQETQYF. For the CDR3, the DNA is TGTGCCAGCAGTGAAGCGGGCCGCCAAGAGACCCAGTACTTC.

This sequence joins TRBV7-2 and TRBJ1-3; D is undetermined. Per the germline V gene, CDR1 is SGHTA and CDR2 is FQGNSA. V was shortened by 3 bases and J by 0 bases, with 9 bases between the two germline ends. This CDR3 has 15 residues. Here the CDR3 reads CASSLVLSSGNTIYF. CDR3 DNA: TGTGCCAGCAGCTTGGTTCTGAGCTCTGGAAACACCATATATTTT.

J is TRBJ1-3 and V is TRBV9; tentatively, D is TRBD1 (5 bases). This CDR3 region has 13 residues. Trimming cost V 4 bases and J 0 bases, with 5 bases left between them. Germline V gene data show CDR1 as SGDLS and CDR2 as YYNGEE. The CDR3 DNA reads as TGTGCCAGCAGCCAGGGCTCTGGAAACACCATATATTTT. It yields the protein CASSQGSGNTIYF.

This chain links TRBV28 with TRBJ2-3, with TRBD1 matching over 7 bases. Looked up from germline, CDR1 is MDHEN and CDR2 is SYDVKM. The CDR3 sequence is 16 residues long. The J segment lost 1 base and the V segment lost 4 bases, leaving 8 bases of the junction unmatched. The CDR3 is CASSSSSGTGTDTQYF. DNA for the CDR3: TGTGCCAGCAGTTCCTCATCCGGGACAGGCACAGATACGCAGTATTTT.

This chain joins TRBV27 and TRBJ2-7; 8 nucleotides line up with TRBD2. This CDR3 is 15 amino acids long. The trim removed 5 bases at V and 0 bases at J, leaving 6 bases unmatched. Germline CDR1 and CDR2: MNHEY and SMNVEV (reference sequence). The CDR3 sequence is CASSPGLAPSYEQYF. CDR3 nucleotide sequence: TGTGCCAGCAGTCCTGGACTAGCCCCCTCCTACGAGCAGTACTTC.

V is TRBV7-2 and J is TRBJ1-1; D unclear. The CDR3 totals 12 residues. V lost 6 bases and J lost 6, with 11 bases in between. In germline, CDR1 is SGHTA, CDR2 FQGNSA. In DNA form, the CDR3 reads TGTGCCAGCAGACGCCAGGAACCTGAAGCTTTCTTT. This encodes CASRRQEPEAFF. The full variable domain, in which reference TRBV7-2 and TRBJ1-1 provide the parts outside the CDR3, is GAGVSQSPSNKVTEKGKDVELRCDPISGHTALYWYRQSLGQGLEFLIYFQGNSAPDKSGLPSDRFSAERTGGSVSTLTIQRTQQEDSAVYLCASRRQEPEAFFGQGTRLTVV.

This clone was detected once. The chain is built from TRBV4-2 and TRBJ2-4; maybe TRBD1 (6 bases). Germline CDR1 is LGHNA and CDR2 is YNFKEQ. V gave up 4 bases and J gave up 6 bases, with 10 bases separating them. This CDR3 has 13 amino acids. This CDR3 is CASSPLDRNIQYF. CDR3 DNA: TGTGCCAGCAGCCCGCTGGACAGAAACATTCAGTACTTC.

The DNA of the CDR3 is TGTGCCAGCAGTCCTCGTGGGGACAGCACCTACAATGAGCAGTTCTTC. Translating it yields CASSPRGDSTYNEQFF. J is TRBJ2-1 and V is TRBV27; TRBD1 matches 7 bases. The germline V gene has CDR1 MNHEY and CDR2 SMNVEV (reference sequence). Trimming removed 5 bases from V and 2 bases from J; junction bases left unmatched: 9. This CDR3 comprises 16 residues.

J is TRBJ2-2 and V is TRBV6-5, with 8 bases that match TRBD1. Trimming cost V 5 bases and J 5 bases; bases outside gene matches: 4. Germline CDR1 and CDR2: MNHEY and SVGAGI. The CDR3 sequence is 14 residues long. The CDR3 nucleotides are TGTGCCAGCAGTAAGACAGGGGTGACCGGGGAGCTGTTTTTT. As protein: CASSKTGVTGELFF.

The chain carries TRBV30 and TRBJ2-3; perhaps TRBD1 as D (6 bases). V was clipped by 4 bases and J by 4 bases, with 15 bases between them. Germline V lookup: CDR1 GTSNPN, CDR2 SVGIG (reference sequence). The CDR3 totals 14 residues. In DNA form, the CDR3 reads TGTGCCTGGAACGGACAGCTCCCGGCAGATACGCAGTATTTT. Encoded protein: CAWNGQLPADTQYF.

The chain uses TRBV15 and TRBJ1-4, with 9 bases that match TRBD1. Looked up from germline, CDR1 is LNHNV and CDR2 is YYDKDF (reference sequence). This CDR3 region has 17 residues. V shed 0 bases and J 6 bases; nucleotides not matched to a gene: 8. The CDR3 sequence is CATSRDRNRGRDEKLFF. CDR3 sequence (DNA): TGTGCCACCAGCAGAGATCGTAACAGGGGGCGTGATGAAAAACTGTTTTTT.

The chain employs TRBV2 and TRBJ2-1, with D possibly TRBD2 on 5 matching bases. V lost 10 bases, J lost 2 bases, and 12 bases lay in between. Germline CDR1 SNHLY, CDR2 FYNNEI. This CDR3 is 13 amino acids long. The CDR3: CATKRGTYNEQFF. CDR3 coding DNA: TGTGCCACCAAACGGGGAACCTACAATGAGCAGTTCTTC.

The V call is TRBV9, the J call TRBJ2-2, with 7 bases matching TRBD1. CDR1 is SGDLS and CDR2 is YYNGEE in the germline V gene. Unmatched junction bases numbered 11, after V lost 3 bases and J lost 3 bases. The CDR3 totals 17 residues. In DNA, the CDR3 is TGTGCCAGCAGCGCCTCTGGGACAGTCGGGGACACCGGGGAGCTGTTTTTT. It codes for CASSASGTVGDTGELFF.

This sequence joins TRBV5-4 and TRBJ2-2, with 14 bases fitting TRBD2. CDR1 is SGHNT and CDR2 is YYREEE in the germline V gene (reference sequence). The CDR3 has 19 residues. The V gene end was trimmed by 4 bases and the J gene end by 6 bases; junction bases not matched to a gene: 14. DNA of the CDR3: TGTGCCAGCAGCCGCGGGACTAGCGGGGGCCCCGTCGGCCCCGGGGAGCTGTTTTTT. Protein sequence: CASSRGTSGGPVGPGELFF.

The chain combines TRBV30 with TRBJ2-3; 10 bases match TRBD2. The CDR3 has 14 amino acids. Per germline, CDR1 GTSNPN and CDR2 SVGIG (reference sequence). Unmatched junction bases numbered 7, after V lost 5 bases and J lost 5 bases. Here the CDR3 reads CAWALAGAIDTQYF. CDR3 coding DNA: TGTGCCTGGGCTCTAGCGGGAGCAATAGATACGCAGTATTTT.

This clone was counted a single time. The CDR3 sequence is CASSPGVQETQYF. The CDR3 DNA follows: TGCGCCAGCAGCCCCGGGGTCCAAGAGACCCAGTACTTC. The chain couples TRBV5-1 to TRBJ2-5; perhaps TRBD2 as D (5 bases). CDR3 length equals 13 residues. CDR1 SGHRS and CDR2 YFSETQ come from the germline V gene. Trimming removed 4 bases at V and 1 base at J, with 8 bases between.

The count of this clone is one. This sequence joins TRBV13 and TRBJ1-2, with a possible D match to TRBD1 (5 bases). This CDR3 has 13 amino acids. In germline, CDR1 is PRHDT, CDR2 FYEKMQ (reference sequence). Trimming removed 7 bases from V and 3 bases from J, with 12 bases in between. DNA for the CDR3: TGTGCCAGCACGGTCTGGGGGGACTATGGCTACACCTTC. Translating it yields CASTVWGDYGYTF.

This chain's CDR3 is CASSLKLAGSTDTQYF. CDR3 DNA sequence: TGTGCCAGCAGCTTAAAACTAGCGGGGAGCACAGATACGCAGTATTTT. The chain combines TRBV7-3 with TRBJ2-3; 10 nucleotides match TRBD2. With V trimmed by 1 base and J by 0 bases, 1 base remained unmatched. The CDR3 is 16 amino acids. CDR1 is SGHTA, CDR2 FQGTGA, per germline.

The chain links TRBV19 to TRBJ2-5, with D perhaps matching TRBD1 (5 bases). V was cut by 4 bases and J by 4 bases, with 7 bases left in between. CDR3 length equals 12 residues. The germline gives CDR1 LNHDA, CDR2 SQIVND (reference sequence). CDR3 coding DNA: TGTGCCAGTAGTACCCAGGGAGAGACCCAGTACTTC. This sequence encodes CASSTQGETQYF. The full variable domain, in which reference TRBV19 and TRBJ2-5 provide the parts outside the CDR3, is DGGITQSPKYLFRKEGQNVTLSCEQNLNHDAMYWYRQDPGQGLRLIYYSQIVNDFQKGDIAEGYSVSREKKESFPLTVTSAQKNPTAFYLCASSTQGETQYFGPGTRLLVL.